This T cell receptor beta chain was captured by sequencing in a study of cytomegalovirus exposure and HLA in healthy donors. Points from the study as a whole: Later work associated approximately 17,000 TCR beta sequences with HLA alleles at 0.05 false discovery rate. Excluded: some indistinguishable V segments such as TRBV6-2 and TRBV6-3.

Each of the donors was a healthy bone marrow donor. Researchers ran the PCR with 60 Vbeta and 13 Jbeta primers. Clones were sequenced by immunoSEQ multiplex PCR, and TCRdb holds only the in-frame ones, with some missing. This table has 90,000 to 110,000 clones, 75% to 90% appearing once. The CDR3 runs 15 residues. J lost 2 bases, V lost 4 bases, and 5 bases had no gene match. From germline, CDR1 is SGHNT and CDR2 YYREEE (reference sequence). Note on this clone: The antigen is not known.

Source material: PBMCs. The V call is TRBV5-4, the J call TRBJ2-5, with 10 bases that match TRBD2. The clonotype comes from a man younger than 45 in good health and CMV-seropositive. CDR3 coding DNA: TGTGCCAGCAGCGCCGGACTAGCGGTGCAAGAGACCCAGTACTTC. It codes for CASSAGLAVQETQYF.